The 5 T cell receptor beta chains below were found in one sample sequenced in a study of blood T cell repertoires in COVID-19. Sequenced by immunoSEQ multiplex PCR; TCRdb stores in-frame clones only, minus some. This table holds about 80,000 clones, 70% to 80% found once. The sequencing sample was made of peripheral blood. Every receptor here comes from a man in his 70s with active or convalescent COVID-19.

CDR3 loop: CASSSGVASTDTQYF. In DNA, the CDR3 is TGCGCCAGCAGCTCGGGAGTCGCTAGCACAGATACGCAGTATTTT. This chain joins TRBV5-1 and TRBJ2-3; possibly TRBD2 for D (6 bases). Germline V gene data show CDR1 as SGHRS and CDR2 as YFSETQ. Between the trimmed V and J ends, which lost 3 bases and 0 bases, there was a span of 11 bases. The CDR3 has 15 amino acids.

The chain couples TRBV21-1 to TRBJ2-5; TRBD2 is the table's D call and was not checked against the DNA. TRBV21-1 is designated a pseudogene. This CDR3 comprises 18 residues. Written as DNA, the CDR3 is TGTGCCAGCAGCTTCCACGCGGGGCTAGCGGGGTGGGGGGAGACCCAGTACTTC. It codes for CASSFHAGLAGWGETQYF.

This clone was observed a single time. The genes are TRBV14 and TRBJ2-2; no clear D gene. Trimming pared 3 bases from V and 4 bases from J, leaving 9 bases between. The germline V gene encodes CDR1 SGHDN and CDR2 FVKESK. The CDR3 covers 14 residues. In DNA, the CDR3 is TGTGCCAGCAGCCAGCTCCAGGTCACCGGGGAGCTGTTTTTT. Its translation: CASSQLQVTGELFF.

The CDR3 loop reads CASSFYPQGVTYEQYF. CDR3 nucleotides: TGTGCCAGCAGTTTTTATCCGCAGGGGGTTACCTACGAGCAGTACTTC. The chain couples TRBV28 to TRBJ2-7; TRBD1 matches at 7 bases. The J segment lost 2 bases and the V segment lost 3 bases, leaving 10 bases of the junction unmatched. Germline CDR1 reads MDHEN; CDR2 reads SYDVKM. The CDR3 length is 16 residues.

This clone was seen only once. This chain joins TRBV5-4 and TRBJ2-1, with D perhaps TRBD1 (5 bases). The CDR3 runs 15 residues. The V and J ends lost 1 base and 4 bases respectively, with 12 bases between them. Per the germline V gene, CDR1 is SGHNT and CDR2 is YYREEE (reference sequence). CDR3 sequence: CASSLQGAQYNEQFF. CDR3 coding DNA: TGTGCCAGCAGCTTGCAAGGGGCGCAATACAATGAGCAGTTCTTC.